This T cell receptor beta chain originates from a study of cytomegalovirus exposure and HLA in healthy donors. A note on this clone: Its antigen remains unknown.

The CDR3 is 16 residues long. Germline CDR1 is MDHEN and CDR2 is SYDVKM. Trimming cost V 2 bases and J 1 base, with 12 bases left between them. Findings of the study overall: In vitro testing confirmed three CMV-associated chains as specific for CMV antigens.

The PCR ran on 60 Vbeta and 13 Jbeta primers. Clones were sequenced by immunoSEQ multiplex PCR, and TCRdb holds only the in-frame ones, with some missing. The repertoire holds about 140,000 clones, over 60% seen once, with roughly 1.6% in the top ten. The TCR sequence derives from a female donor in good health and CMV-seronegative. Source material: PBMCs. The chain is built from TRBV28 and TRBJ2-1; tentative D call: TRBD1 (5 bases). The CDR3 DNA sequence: TGTGCCAGCAGTTTACTGCAGGGCAGTTCCTACAATGAGCAGTTCTTC. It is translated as CASSLLQGSSYNEQFF. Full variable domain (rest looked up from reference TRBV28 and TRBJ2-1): DVKVTQSSRYLVKRTGEKVFLECVQDMDHENMFWYRQDPGLGLRLIYFSYDVKMKEKGDIPEGYSVSREKKERFSLILESASTNQTSMYLCASSLLQGSSYNEQFFGPGTRLTVL.